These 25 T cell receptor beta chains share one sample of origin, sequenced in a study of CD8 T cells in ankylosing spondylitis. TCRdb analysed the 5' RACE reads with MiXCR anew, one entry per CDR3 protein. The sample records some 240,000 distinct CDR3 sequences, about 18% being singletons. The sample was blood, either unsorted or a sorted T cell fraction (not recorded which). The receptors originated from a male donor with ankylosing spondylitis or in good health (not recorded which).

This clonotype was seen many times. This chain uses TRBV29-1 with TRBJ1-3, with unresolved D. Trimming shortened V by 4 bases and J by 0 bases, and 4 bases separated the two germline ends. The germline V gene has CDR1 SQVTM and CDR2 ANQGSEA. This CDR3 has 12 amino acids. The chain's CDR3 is CSVADSGNTIYF. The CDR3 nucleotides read TGCAGCGTTGCTGACTCTGGAAACACCATATATTTT. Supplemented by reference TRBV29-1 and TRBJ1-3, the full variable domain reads SAVISQKPSRDICQRGTSLTIQCQVDSQVTMMFWYRQQPGQSLTLIATANQGSEATYESGFVIDKFPISRPNLTFSTLTVSNMSPEDSSIYLCSVADSGNTIYFGEGSWLTVV.

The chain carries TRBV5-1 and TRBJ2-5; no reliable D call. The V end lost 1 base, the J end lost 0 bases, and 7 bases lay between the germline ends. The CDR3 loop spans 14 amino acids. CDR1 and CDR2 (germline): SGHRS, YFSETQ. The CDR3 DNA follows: TGCGCCAGCAGCTTGCCCACAAACCAAGAGACCCAGTACTTC. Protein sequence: CASSLPTNQETQYF. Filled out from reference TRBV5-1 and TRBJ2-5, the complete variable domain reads KAGVTQTPRYLIKTRGQQVTLSCSPISGHRSVSWYQQTPGQGLQFLFEYFSETQRNKGNFPGRFSGRQFSNSRSEMNVSTLELGDSALYLCASSLPTNQETQYFGPGTRLLVL.

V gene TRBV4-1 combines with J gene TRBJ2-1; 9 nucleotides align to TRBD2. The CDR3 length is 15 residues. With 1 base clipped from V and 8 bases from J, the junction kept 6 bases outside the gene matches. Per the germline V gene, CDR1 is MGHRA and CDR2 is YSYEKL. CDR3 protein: CASSQAAGGPDEQFF. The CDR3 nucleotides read TGCGCCAGCAGCCAAGCTGCGGGAGGGCCTGATGAGCAGTTCTTC.

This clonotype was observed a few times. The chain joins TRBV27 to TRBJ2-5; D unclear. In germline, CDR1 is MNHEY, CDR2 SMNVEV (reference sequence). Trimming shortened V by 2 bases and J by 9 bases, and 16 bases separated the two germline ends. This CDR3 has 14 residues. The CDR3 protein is CASSLGVSDGSQYF. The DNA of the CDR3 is TGTGCCAGCAGTTTAGGGGTCTCGGATGGGTCCCAGTACTTC.

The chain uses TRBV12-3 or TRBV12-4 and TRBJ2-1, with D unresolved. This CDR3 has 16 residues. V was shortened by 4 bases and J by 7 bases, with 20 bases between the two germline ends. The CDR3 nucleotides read TGTGCCAGCAGTTCCACATACACGTCAGGTACTAATGAGCAGTTCTTC. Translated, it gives CASSSTYTSGTNEQFF.

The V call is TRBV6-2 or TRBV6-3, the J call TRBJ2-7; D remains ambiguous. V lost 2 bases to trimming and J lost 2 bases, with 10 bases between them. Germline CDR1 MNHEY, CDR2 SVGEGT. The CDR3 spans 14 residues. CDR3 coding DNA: TGTGCCAGCAGTTACGGGCATACCGCCTACGAGCAGTACTTC. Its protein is CASSYGHTAYEQYF.

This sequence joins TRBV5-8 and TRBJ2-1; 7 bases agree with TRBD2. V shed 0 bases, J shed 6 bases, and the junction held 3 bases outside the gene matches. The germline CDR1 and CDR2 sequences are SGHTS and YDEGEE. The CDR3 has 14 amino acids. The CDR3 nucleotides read TGTGCCAGCAGCTTGGAGGCGGGAGCCAATGAGCAGTTCTTC. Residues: CASSLEAGANEQFF.

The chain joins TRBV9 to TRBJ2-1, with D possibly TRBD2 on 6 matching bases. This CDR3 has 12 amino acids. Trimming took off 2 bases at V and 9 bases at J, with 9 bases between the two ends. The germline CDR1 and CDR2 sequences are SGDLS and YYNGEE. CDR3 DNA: TGTGCCAGCAGCGTTGTGGGGGGTGAGCAGTTCTTC. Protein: CASSVVGGEQFF.

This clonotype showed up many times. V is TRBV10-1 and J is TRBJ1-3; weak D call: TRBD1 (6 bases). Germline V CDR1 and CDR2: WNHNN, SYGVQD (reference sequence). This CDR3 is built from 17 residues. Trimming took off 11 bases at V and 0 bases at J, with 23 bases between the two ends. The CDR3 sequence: CAVDRRARSSSGNTIYF. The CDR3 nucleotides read TGCGCCGTAGACAGGAGGGCGAGGTCCAGCTCTGGAAACACCATATATTTT.

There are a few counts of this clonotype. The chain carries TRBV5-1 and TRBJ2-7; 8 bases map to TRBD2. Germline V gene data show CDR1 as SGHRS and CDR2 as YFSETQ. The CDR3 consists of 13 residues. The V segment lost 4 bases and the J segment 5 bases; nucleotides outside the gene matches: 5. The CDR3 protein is CASSPTGGDEQYF. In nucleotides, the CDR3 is TGCGCCAGCAGCCCCACGGGGGGGGACGAGCAGTACTTC.

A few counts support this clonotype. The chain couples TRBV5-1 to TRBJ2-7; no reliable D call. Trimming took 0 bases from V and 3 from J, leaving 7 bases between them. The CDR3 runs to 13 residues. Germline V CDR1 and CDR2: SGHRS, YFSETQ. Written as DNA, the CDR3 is TGCGCCAGCAGCTTGGGCACCTTCTACGAGCAGTACTTC. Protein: CASSLGTFYEQYF.

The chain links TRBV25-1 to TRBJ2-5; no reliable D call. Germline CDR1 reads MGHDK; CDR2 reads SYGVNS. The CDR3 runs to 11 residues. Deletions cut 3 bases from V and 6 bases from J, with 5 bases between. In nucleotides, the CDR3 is TGTGCCAGCAGTGACGCCAAGACCCAGTACTTC. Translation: CASSDAKTQYF. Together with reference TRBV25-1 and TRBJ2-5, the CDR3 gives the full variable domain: EADIYQTPRYLVIGTGKKITLECSQTMGHDKMYWYQQDPGMELHLIHYSYGVNSTEKGDLSSESTVSRIRTEHFPLTLESARPSHTSQYLCASSDAKTQYFGPGTRLLVL.

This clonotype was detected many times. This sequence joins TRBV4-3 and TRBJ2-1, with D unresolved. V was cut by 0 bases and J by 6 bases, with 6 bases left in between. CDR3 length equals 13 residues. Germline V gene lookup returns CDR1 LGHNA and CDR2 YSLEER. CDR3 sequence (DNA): TGCGCCAGCAGCCAAGATTCCACCAATGAGCAGTTCTTC. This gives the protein CASSQDSTNEQFF.

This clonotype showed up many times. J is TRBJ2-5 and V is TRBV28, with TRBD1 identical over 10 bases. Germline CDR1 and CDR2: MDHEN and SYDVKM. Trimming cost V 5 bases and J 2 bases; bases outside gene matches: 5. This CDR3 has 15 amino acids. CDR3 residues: CASSRLDRGQETQYF. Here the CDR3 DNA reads TGTGCCAGCAGTCGTCTGGACAGGGGGCAAGAGACCCAGTACTTC.

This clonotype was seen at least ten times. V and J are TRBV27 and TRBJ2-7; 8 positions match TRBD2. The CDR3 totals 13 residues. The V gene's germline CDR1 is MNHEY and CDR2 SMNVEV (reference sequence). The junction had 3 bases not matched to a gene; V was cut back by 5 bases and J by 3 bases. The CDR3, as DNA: TGTGCCAGCAGTCGGAGCGGGAGCTACGAGCAGTACTTC. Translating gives CASSRSGSYEQYF.

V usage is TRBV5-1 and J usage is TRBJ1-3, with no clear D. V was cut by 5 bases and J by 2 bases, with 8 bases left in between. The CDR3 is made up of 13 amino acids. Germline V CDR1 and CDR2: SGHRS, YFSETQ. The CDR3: CASRPDAGNTIYF. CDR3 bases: TGCGCCAGCAGACCTGATGCTGGAAACACCATATATTTT. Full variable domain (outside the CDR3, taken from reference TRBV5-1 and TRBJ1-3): KAGVTQTPRYLIKTRGQQVTLSCSPISGHRSVSWYQQTPGQGLQFLFEYFSETQRNKGNFPGRFSGRQFSNSRSEMNVSTLELGDSALYLCASRPDAGNTIYFGEGSWLTVV.

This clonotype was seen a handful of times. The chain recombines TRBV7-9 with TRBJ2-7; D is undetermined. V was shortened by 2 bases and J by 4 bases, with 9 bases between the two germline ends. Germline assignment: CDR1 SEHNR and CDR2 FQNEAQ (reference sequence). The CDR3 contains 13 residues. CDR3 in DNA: TGTGCCAGCAGCTTAAATGGGCTGTACGAGCAGTACTTC. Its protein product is CASSLNGLYEQYF.

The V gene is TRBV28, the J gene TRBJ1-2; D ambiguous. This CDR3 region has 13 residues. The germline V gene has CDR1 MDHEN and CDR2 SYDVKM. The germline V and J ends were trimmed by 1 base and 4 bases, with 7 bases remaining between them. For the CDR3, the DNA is TGTGCCAGCAGTTTATCTGGGTTCTATGGCTACACCTTC. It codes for CASSLSGFYGYTF.

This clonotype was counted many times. In DNA, the CDR3 is TGTGCCAGCAGTTTGCCCCCCGGACAGGGAGGAAACATTCAGTACTTC. This codes for CASSLPPGQGGNIQYF. The rearrangement links TRBV28 to TRBJ2-4; 8 nucleotides agree with TRBD1. CDR1 is MDHEN, CDR2 SYDVKM, per germline. Unmatched junction bases numbered 10, after V lost 3 bases and J lost 6 bases. The CDR3 contains 16 residues.

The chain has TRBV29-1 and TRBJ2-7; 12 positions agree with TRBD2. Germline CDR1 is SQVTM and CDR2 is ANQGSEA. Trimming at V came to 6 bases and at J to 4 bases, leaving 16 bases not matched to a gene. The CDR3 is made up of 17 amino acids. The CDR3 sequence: CSVGGVATSGSRYEQYF. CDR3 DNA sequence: TGCAGCGTGGGGGGAGTCGCGACTAGCGGGAGTCGGTACGAGCAGTACTTC.

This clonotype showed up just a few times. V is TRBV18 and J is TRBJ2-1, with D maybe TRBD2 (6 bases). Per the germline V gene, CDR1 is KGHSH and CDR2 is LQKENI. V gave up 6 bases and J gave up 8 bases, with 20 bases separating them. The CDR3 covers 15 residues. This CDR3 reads CASSEPGLLTHEQFF. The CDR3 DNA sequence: TGTGCCAGCTCGGAGCCGGGACTCCTGACCCATGAGCAGTTCTTC.

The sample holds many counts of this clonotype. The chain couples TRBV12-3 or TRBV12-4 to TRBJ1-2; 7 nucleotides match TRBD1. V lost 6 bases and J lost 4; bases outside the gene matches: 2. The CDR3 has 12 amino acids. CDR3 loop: CASSGDSYGYTF. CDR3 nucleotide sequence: TGTGCCAGCAGCGGGGACAGCTATGGCTACACCTTC.

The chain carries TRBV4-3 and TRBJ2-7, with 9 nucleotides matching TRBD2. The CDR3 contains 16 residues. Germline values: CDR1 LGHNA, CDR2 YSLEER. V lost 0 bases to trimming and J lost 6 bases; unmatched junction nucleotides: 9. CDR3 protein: CASSQDWASGTSEQYF. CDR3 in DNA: TGCGCCAGCAGCCAAGATTGGGCTAGCGGGACCTCCGAGCAGTACTTC.

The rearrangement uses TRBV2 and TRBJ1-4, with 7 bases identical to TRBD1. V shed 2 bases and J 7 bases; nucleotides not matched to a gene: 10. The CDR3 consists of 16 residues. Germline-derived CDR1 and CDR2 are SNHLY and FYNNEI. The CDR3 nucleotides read TGTGCCAGCAGTGAACCCCTACAGGGGACGGGTGAAAAACTGTTTTTT. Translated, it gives CASSEPLQGTGEKLFF.

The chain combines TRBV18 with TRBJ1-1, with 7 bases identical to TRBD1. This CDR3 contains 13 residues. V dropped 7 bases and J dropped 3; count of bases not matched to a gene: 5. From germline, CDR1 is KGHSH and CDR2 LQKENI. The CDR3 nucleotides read TGTGCCAGCTTTTACCAGGGGGACACTGAAGCTTTCTTT. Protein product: CASFYQGDTEAFF.